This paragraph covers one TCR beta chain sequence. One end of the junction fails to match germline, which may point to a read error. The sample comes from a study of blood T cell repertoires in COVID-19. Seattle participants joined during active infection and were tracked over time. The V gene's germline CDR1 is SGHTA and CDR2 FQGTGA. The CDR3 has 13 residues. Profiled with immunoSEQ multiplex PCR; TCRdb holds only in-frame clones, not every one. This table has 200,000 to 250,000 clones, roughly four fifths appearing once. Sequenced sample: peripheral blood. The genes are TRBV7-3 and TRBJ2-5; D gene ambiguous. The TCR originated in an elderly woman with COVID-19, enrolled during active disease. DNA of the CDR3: TGTGCCAGCAACTTAGGGCTTGGCGAGACCCAGTACTTC. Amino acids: CASNLGLGETQYF.